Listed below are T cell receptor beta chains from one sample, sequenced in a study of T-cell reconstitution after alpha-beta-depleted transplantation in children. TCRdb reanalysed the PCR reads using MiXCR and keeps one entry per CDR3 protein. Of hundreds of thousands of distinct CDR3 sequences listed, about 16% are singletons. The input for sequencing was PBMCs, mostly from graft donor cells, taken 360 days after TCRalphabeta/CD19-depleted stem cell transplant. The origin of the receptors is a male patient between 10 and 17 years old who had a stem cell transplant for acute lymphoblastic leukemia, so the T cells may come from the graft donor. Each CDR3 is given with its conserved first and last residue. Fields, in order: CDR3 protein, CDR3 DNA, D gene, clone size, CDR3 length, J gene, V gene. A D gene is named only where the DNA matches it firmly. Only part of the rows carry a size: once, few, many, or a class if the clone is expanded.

CDR3aa: CASSLTGALKTEAFF
CDR3nt: TGCGCCAGCAGCTTAACAGGGGCCTTGAAGACTGAAGCTTTCTTT
d_gene: TRBD1
abundance: few
len: 15
j_gene: TRBJ1-1
v_gene: TRBV5-1

CDR3aa: CSVEGGWDTEAFF
CDR3nt: TGCAGCGTTGAAGGGGGGTGGGACACTGAAGCTTTCTTT
d_gene: NA
abundance: few
len: 13
j_gene: TRBJ1-1
v_gene: TRBV29-1

CDR3aa: CASSIGTPQTETQYF
CDR3nt: TGTGCCAGCAGCATCGGGACTCCCCAAACGGAGACCCAGTACTTC
d_gene: NA
abundance: NA
len: 15
j_gene: TRBJ2-5
v_gene: TRBV21-1

CDR3aa: CASSQEDTLREDTQYF
CDR3nt: TGTGCCAGCAGCCAAGAGGACACCTTAAGGGAAGATACGCAGTATTTT
d_gene: NA
abundance: NA
len: 16
j_gene: TRBJ2-3
v_gene: TRBV3-1

CDR3aa: CASSLGGTVSTDTQYF
CDR3nt: TGTGCCAGCAGCTTAGGGGGGACGGTTAGCACAGATACGCAGTATTTT
d_gene: NA
abundance: NA
len: 16
j_gene: TRBJ2-3
v_gene: TRBV7-2

CDR3aa: CSGGTSPYNEQFF
CDR3nt: TGCAGCGGTGGGACTAGCCCCTACAATGAGCAGTTCTTC
d_gene: TRBD2
abundance: few
len: 13
j_gene: TRBJ2-1
v_gene: TRBV29-1

CDR3aa: CASSALAGGPGAGELFF
CDR3nt: TGTGCCAGCAGCGCGCTAGCGGGAGGGCCCGGGGCCGGGGAGCTGTTTTTT
d_gene: TRBD2
abundance: few
len: 17
j_gene: TRBJ2-2
v_gene: TRBV7-7

CDR3aa: CASSFHGRAGYNEQFF
CDR3nt: TGCGCCAGCAGCTTCCACGGGAGGGCCGGCTACAATGAGCAGTTCTTC
d_gene: TRBD2
abundance: many
len: 16
j_gene: TRBJ2-1
v_gene: TRBV5-1

CDR3aa: CAWNIGSGASVLTF
CDR3nt: TGTGCCTGGAACATTGGCTCTGGGGCCAGCGTCCTGACTTTC
d_gene: NA
abundance: NA
len: 14
j_gene: TRBJ2-6
v_gene: TRBV30

CDR3aa: CASLRGVWYEQYF
CDR3nt: TGTGCCAGCCTGAGGGGCGTATGGTACGAGCAGTACTTC
d_gene: NA
abundance: NA
len: 13
j_gene: TRBJ2-7
v_gene: TRBV2

CDR3aa: CASSALAGGSSYEQYF
CDR3nt: TGCGCCAGCAGCGCGTTGGCAGGGGGCAGCTCCTACGAGCAGTACTTC
d_gene: TRBD1
abundance: NA
len: 16
j_gene: TRBJ2-7
v_gene: TRBV5-1

CDR3aa: CASSEGFTGELFF
CDR3nt: TGTGCCAGCAGCGAGGGATTCACCGGGGAGCTGTTTTTT
d_gene: NA
abundance: many
len: 13
j_gene: TRBJ2-2
v_gene: TRBV12-3/TRBV12-4

CDR3aa: CASSLYLFGSGANVLTF
CDR3nt: TGTGCCAGCAGCCTGTATCTCTTCGGGTCTGGGGCCAACGTCCTGACTTTC
d_gene: NA
abundance: few
len: 17
j_gene: TRBJ2-6
v_gene: TRBV5-4

CDR3aa: CASSPRQPANEKLFF
CDR3nt: TGTGCCAGCAGTCCCCGACAGCCGGCTAATGAAAAACTGTTTTTT
d_gene: NA
abundance: few
len: 15
j_gene: TRBJ1-4
v_gene: TRBV12-3/TRBV12-4

CDR3aa: CASRFIDRGRGTEAFF
CDR3nt: TGTGCCAGCAGATTTATCGACAGGGGTCGGGGCACTGAAGCTTTCTTT
d_gene: TRBD1
abundance: NA
len: 16
j_gene: TRBJ1-1
v_gene: TRBV28

CDR3aa: CASSADRGRGYTF
CDR3nt: TGCGCCAGCAGCGCGGACAGGGGGCGTGGCTACACCTTC
d_gene: TRBD1
abundance: NA
len: 13
j_gene: TRBJ1-2
v_gene: TRBV5-1

CDR3aa: CASSFDQGAPHETQYF
CDR3nt: TGTGCCAGCAGCTTTGATCAGGGGGCGCCCCATGAGACCCAGTACTTC
d_gene: TRBD1
abundance: few
len: 16
j_gene: TRBJ2-5
v_gene: TRBV5-6

CDR3aa: CASSYPTSGGMGELFF
CDR3nt: TGTGCCAGCAGTTACCCCACTAGCGGGGGAATGGGGGAGCTGTTTTTT
d_gene: TRBD2
abundance: NA
len: 16
j_gene: TRBJ2-2
v_gene: TRBV6-5

CDR3aa: CASSRDRGIGNIQYF
CDR3nt: TGTGCCAGCAGCAGGGACAGGGGGATAGGAAACATTCAGTACTTC
d_gene: TRBD1
abundance: few
len: 15
j_gene: TRBJ2-4
v_gene: TRBV5-5

CDR3aa: CASSLAGLGDYEQYF
CDR3nt: TGCGCCAGCAGCTTAGCGGGCCTTGGCGACTACGAGCAGTACTTC
d_gene: NA
abundance: NA
len: 15
j_gene: TRBJ2-7
v_gene: TRBV5-1

CDR3aa: CASSQVYRLNTEAFF
CDR3nt: TGTGCCAGCAGCCAAGTTTATCGGTTAAACACTGAAGCTTTCTTT
d_gene: NA
abundance: NA
len: 15
j_gene: TRBJ1-1
v_gene: TRBV3-1

CDR3aa: CASSRDWPTDTQYF
CDR3nt: TGCGCCAGCAGCCGGGACTGGCCCACAGATACGCAGTATTTT
d_gene: NA
abundance: few
len: 14
j_gene: TRBJ2-3
v_gene: TRBV5-1

CDR3aa: CSARRGNTGELFF
CDR3nt: TGCAGTGCTCGGCGCGGGAACACCGGGGAGCTGTTTTTT
d_gene: NA
abundance: many
len: 13
j_gene: TRBJ2-2
v_gene: TRBV20-1

CDR3aa: CASSQPHQPQHF
CDR3nt: TGCGCCAGCAGCCAGCCTCATCAGCCCCAGCATTTT
d_gene: NA
abundance: NA
len: 12
j_gene: TRBJ1-5
v_gene: TRBV4-1

CDR3aa: CASSAGLAGVRSPSTDTQYF
CDR3nt: TGTGCCAGCAGCGCTGGACTAGCGGGAGTAAGGAGCCCCAGCACAGATACGCAGTATTTT
d_gene: TRBD2
abundance: many
len: 20
j_gene: TRBJ2-3
v_gene: TRBV9

CDR3aa: CASSLELGRVTRSYNEQFF
CDR3nt: TGTGCCAGCAGCTTAGAGCTCGGGAGGGTCACCCGCTCCTACAATGAGCAGTTCTTC
d_gene: TRBD2
abundance: few
len: 19
j_gene: TRBJ2-1
v_gene: TRBV11-3

CDR3aa: CASSLDSLHNYGYTF
CDR3nt: TGTGCCAGCAGCTTAGACAGCCTCCATAACTATGGCTACACCTTC
d_gene: NA
abundance: NA
len: 15
j_gene: TRBJ1-2
v_gene: TRBV13

CDR3aa: CASSARDRRNEKLFF
CDR3nt: TGTGCCAGCAGTGCTCGGGACAGGAGGAATGAAAAACTGTTTTTT
d_gene: TRBD1
abundance: few
len: 15
j_gene: TRBJ1-4
v_gene: TRBV6-1

CDR3aa: CASREVPYEQYF
CDR3nt: TGTGCCAGCCGGGAGGTCCCCTACGAGCAGTACTTC
d_gene: TRBD2
abundance: few
len: 12
j_gene: TRBJ2-7
v_gene: TRBV19

CDR3aa: CASKEEERPAYEQYF
CDR3nt: TGCGCCAGCAAGGAGGAGGAGCGTCCGGCCTACGAGCAGTACTTC
d_gene: NA
abundance: NA
len: 15
j_gene: TRBJ2-7
v_gene: TRBV4-1

CDR3aa: CSVEGVPNTGELFF
CDR3nt: TGCAGCGTTGAAGGGGTCCCGAACACCGGGGAGCTGTTTTTT
d_gene: NA
abundance: many
len: 14
j_gene: TRBJ2-2
v_gene: TRBV29-1

CDR3aa: CASSLTASGSYNEQFF
CDR3nt: TGCGCCAGCAGCTTGACGGCTAGCGGGAGTTACAATGAGCAGTTCTTC
d_gene: TRBD2
abundance: many
len: 16
j_gene: TRBJ2-1
v_gene: TRBV5-1

CDR3aa: CASSSRTGGNEQFF
CDR3nt: TGTGCCAGCAGCTCCAGGACAGGAGGGAATGAGCAGTTCTTC
d_gene: NA
abundance: NA
len: 14
j_gene: TRBJ2-1
v_gene: TRBV7-2

CDR3aa: CASSLMSGLASSYEQYF
CDR3nt: TGCGCCAGCAGCCTCATGTCTGGGCTGGCAAGCTCCTACGAGCAGTACTTC
d_gene: NA
abundance: NA
len: 17
j_gene: TRBJ2-7
v_gene: TRBV4-1

CDR3aa: CATSDLGVGRLGLAGKDEQFF
CDR3nt: TGTGCCACCAGTGATTTGGGGGTCGGCCGGTTGGGGCTAGCGGGCAAGGATGAGCAGTTCTTC
d_gene: TRBD2
abundance: few
len: 21
j_gene: TRBJ2-1
v_gene: TRBV24-1

CDR3aa: CASSFWTGNSPLHF
CDR3nt: TGCGCCAGCAGCTTTTGGACGGGGAATTCACCCCTCCACTTT
d_gene: NA
abundance: NA
len: 14
j_gene: TRBJ1-6
v_gene: TRBV5-1

CDR3aa: CASSFNSANTGELFF
CDR3nt: TGTGCCAGCAGCTTCAACAGCGCTAACACCGGGGAGCTGTTTTTT
d_gene: NA
abundance: many
len: 15
j_gene: TRBJ2-2
v_gene: TRBV11-3

CDR3aa: CSALFGTSGYEQYF
CDR3nt: TGCAGTGCCCTGTTTGGGACTAGCGGGTACGAGCAGTACTTC
d_gene: TRBD2
abundance: few
len: 14
j_gene: TRBJ2-7
v_gene: TRBV20-1

CDR3aa: CASSLRGVIRDGTYEQYF
CDR3nt: TGTGCCAGCAGTTTACGGGGAGTGATCCGGGACGGGACCTACGAGCAGTACTTC
d_gene: NA
abundance: few
len: 18
j_gene: TRBJ2-7
v_gene: TRBV27

CDR3aa: CASSSPGRWDYGYTF
CDR3nt: TGCGCCAGCAGCTCACCGGGCAGGTGGGACTATGGCTACACCTTC
d_gene: NA
abundance: NA
len: 15
j_gene: TRBJ1-2
v_gene: TRBV4-1

CDR3aa: CAISESGVNEQFF
CDR3nt: TGTGCCATCAGTGAGTCGGGAGTGAATGAGCAGTTCTTC
d_gene: NA
abundance: many
len: 13
j_gene: TRBJ2-1
v_gene: TRBV10-3

CDR3aa: CAKKGTVSSYNEQFF
CDR3nt: TGTGCCAAAAAGGGGACGGTAAGCTCCTACAATGAGCAGTTCTTC
d_gene: NA
abundance: few
len: 15
j_gene: TRBJ2-1
v_gene: TRBV2

CDR3aa: CSGPGLAGYETQYF
CDR3nt: TGCAGTGGACCAGGACTAGCGGGATATGAGACCCAGTACTTC
d_gene: TRBD2
abundance: few
len: 14
j_gene: TRBJ2-5
v_gene: TRBV20-1

CDR3aa: CASSPGEKPNEQFF
CDR3nt: TGTGCCAGCAGTCCTGGGGAGAAACCCAATGAGCAGTTCTTC
d_gene: NA
abundance: many
len: 14
j_gene: TRBJ2-1
v_gene: TRBV7-9

CDR3aa: CATSRGGAYTSYNEQFF
CDR3nt: TGTGCCACCAGCAGAGGTGGGGCCTACACCTCCTACAATGAGCAGTTCTTC
d_gene: NA
abundance: few
len: 17
j_gene: TRBJ2-1
v_gene: TRBV15

CDR3aa: CASSVDDRLRKFF
CDR3nt: TGTGCCAGCAGCGTAGATGATCGGTTGAGAAAGTTCTTC
d_gene: NA
abundance: few
len: 13
j_gene: TRBJ2-1
v_gene: TRBV9

CDR3aa: CASSQEKASIVSTDTQYF
CDR3nt: TGTGCCAGCAGCCAAGAGAAAGCCAGCATCGTTAGCACAGATACGCAGTATTTT
d_gene: NA
abundance: few
len: 18
j_gene: TRBJ2-3
v_gene: TRBV14

CDR3aa: CSVAWFGAGTTRRSSYEQYF
CDR3nt: TGCAGCGTTGCTTGGTTTGGGGCCGGGACTACTCGTCGAAGCTCCTACGAGCAGTACTTC
d_gene: TRBD2
abundance: NA
len: 20
j_gene: TRBJ2-7
v_gene: TRBV29-1

CDR3aa: CASRLGTSGSTDTQYF
CDR3nt: TGTGCCAGCAGGCTCGGGACTAGCGGGAGCACAGATACGCAGTATTTT
d_gene: TRBD2
abundance: few
len: 16
j_gene: TRBJ2-3
v_gene: TRBV12-3/TRBV12-4

CDR3aa: CASSFQREGTDTQYF
CDR3nt: TGTGCCAGCAGCTTCCAGCGGGAAGGAACAGATACGCAGTATTTT
d_gene: TRBD2
abundance: few
len: 15
j_gene: TRBJ2-3
v_gene: TRBV14

CDR3aa: CASTEAPPYEQYF
CDR3nt: TGTGCCAGCACAGAAGCACCCCCCTATGAGCAGTACTTC
d_gene: NA
abundance: many
len: 13
j_gene: TRBJ2-7
v_gene: TRBV12-3/TRBV12-4

CDR3aa: CASSYSGLATGYEQYF
CDR3nt: TGTGCCAGCAGTTACTCCGGACTAGCGACCGGTTACGAGCAGTACTTC
d_gene: TRBD2
abundance: NA
len: 16
j_gene: TRBJ2-7
v_gene: TRBV6-5

CDR3aa: CASSQVRVASYEQYF
CDR3nt: TGCGCCAGCAGCCAAGTGCGCGTAGCCTCCTACGAGCAGTACTTC
d_gene: NA
abundance: NA
len: 15
j_gene: TRBJ2-7
v_gene: TRBV4-1

CDR3aa: CASSGSREIPYEQYF
CDR3nt: TGTGCCAGCAGCGGGAGCCGGGAGATCCCCTACGAGCAGTACTTC
d_gene: NA
abundance: many
len: 15
j_gene: TRBJ2-7
v_gene: TRBV9

CDR3aa: CASNRRSWDTGELFF
CDR3nt: TGTGCCAGCAACCGGCGGTCATGGGACACCGGGGAGCTGTTTTTT
d_gene: NA
abundance: NA
len: 15
j_gene: TRBJ2-2
v_gene: TRBV3-1

CDR3aa: CASSFLPGLAGGPPDTQYF
CDR3nt: TGTGCCAGCAGCTTCCTTCCGGGACTAGCGGGAGGGCCGCCAGATACGCAGTATTTT
d_gene: TRBD2
abundance: NA
len: 19
j_gene: TRBJ2-3
v_gene: TRBV7-8

CDR3aa: CASSRFRGSSDEQYF
CDR3nt: TGTGCCAGCAGTAGATTCAGGGGTTCGTCCGACGAGCAGTACTTC
d_gene: NA
abundance: NA
len: 15
j_gene: TRBJ2-7
v_gene: TRBV6-2/TRBV6-3